Shown below are 22 T cell receptor beta chains from a single sample sequenced in a study of blood T cells in healthy people across ages. Alongside a J-beta primer mix, a sample-barcoded 5' primer served in a second PCR lasting about 7 to 11 cycles. MiXCR, applied by TCRdb to the 5' RACE reads, yields one record per CDR3 protein. The sample carries around 1.5 million distinct CDR3 sequences, approximately 59% recorded once. Sequenced: blood. Receptors originate from a man between 18 and 29 years old in good health.

J is TRBJ2-7 and V is TRBV4-3; D might be TRBD1 (5 bases). This CDR3 is 14 amino acids long. Germline CDR1 LGHNA, CDR2 YSLEER. V was clipped by 2 bases and J by 2 bases, with 10 bases between them. CDR3 sequence reads: CASSQYVQAYEQYF. The CDR3 DNA reads as TGCGCCAGCAGCCAATATGTACAGGCCTACGAGCAGTACTTC.

The sample holds a few counts of this clonotype. The chain carries TRBV9 and TRBJ2-3, with D tentatively TRBD1 (5 bases). The V gene lost 0 bases and the J gene lost 1 base, with 9 bases spanning the gap. This CDR3 is built from 15 residues. The germline V gene encodes CDR1 SGDLS and CDR2 YYNGEE. CDR3 sequence: CASSVAVGRTDTQYF. Written as DNA, the CDR3 is TGTGCCAGCAGCGTAGCTGTGGGGCGCACAGATACGCAGTATTTT.

V and J are TRBV4-1 and TRBJ1-2; D perhaps matches TRBD1 (6 bases). With 2 bases removed from V and 8 bases from J, the gap between germline ends came to 9 bases. The CDR3 has 12 amino acids. Germline loops: CDR1 MGHRA, CDR2 YSYEKL. The CDR3 DNA reads as TGCGCCAGCAGCCAAACAGGGAGAGGCTACACCTTC. Its protein product is CASSQTGRGYTF.

The V gene is TRBV4-2, the J gene TRBJ1-1; weak D call: TRBD1 (5 bases). V gave up 3 bases and J gave up 1 base, with 15 bases separating them. CDR3 length: 16 residues. Germline lookup yields CDR1 LGHNA and CDR2 YNFKEQ. CDR3 DNA sequence: TGTGCCAGCAGCCAGGGTACGGGACTGGCGAACACTGAAGCTTTCTTT. Translated, it gives CASSQGTGLANTEAFF.

In its sample, this clonotype was seen a few times. The chain is built from TRBV7-9 and TRBJ1-4; no reliable D call. V was cut by 6 bases and J by 8 bases, with 13 bases left in between. Germline lookup yields CDR1 SEHNR and CDR2 FQNEAQ (reference sequence). This CDR3 region has 13 residues. CDR3 bases: TGTGCCAGCAGTCTAGTGACGGAAGAAAAACTGTTTTTT. Protein sequence: CASSLVTEEKLFF. The full variable domain, with the rest looked up from reference TRBV7-9 and TRBJ1-4, is DTGVSQNPRHKITKRGQNVTFRCDPISEHNRLYWYRQTLGQGPEFLTYFQNEAQLEKSRLLSDRFSAERPKGSFSTLEIQRTEQGDSAMYLCASSLVTEEKLFFGSGTQLSVL.

This clonotype has a handful of counts. This chain connects TRBV20-1 to TRBJ2-3; 13 positions match TRBD2. The CDR3 extends over 14 amino acids. The V gene end was trimmed by 6 bases and the J gene end by 4 bases; junction bases not matched to a gene: 4. Germline V lookup: CDR1 DFQATT, CDR2 SNEGSKA (reference sequence). The CDR3 bases are TGCAGTGCCCGAACTAGCGGGGGGGCAGATACGCAGTATTTT. Protein product: CSARTSGGADTQYF.

This clonotype was counted between two and nine times. This rearrangement joins TRBV9 to TRBJ2-7; the D call may be TRBD1 or TRBD2 (6 bases each). The CDR3 has 16 amino acids. Deletions cut 3 bases from V and 5 bases from J, with 21 bases between. CDR1 SGDLS and CDR2 YYNGEE come from the germline V gene. The CDR3 protein is CASSAAVNYREDEQYF. The CDR3, as DNA: TGTGCCAGCAGCGCCGCGGTGAATTACAGGGAGGACGAGCAGTACTTC.

About this clonotype itself: An end of the junction differs from the germline gene, which may be a read error. The chain has TRBV7-9 and TRBJ2-3, with 13 bases identical to TRBD2. Germline values: CDR1 SEHNR, CDR2 FQNEAQ (reference sequence). The CDR3 runs 18 residues. CDR3 amino acids: CTSSFRGGPGLAGDTQYF. The CDR3, as DNA: TGTACCAGCAGTTTTAGGGGGGGACCGGGACTAGCGGGGGATACGCAGTATTTT.

The CDR3 DNA sequence: TGTGCCAGCTCACACTCTCCGACAGGGGGAATTTACGAGCAGTACTTC. Its translation: CASSHSPTGGIYEQYF. The gene calls are TRBV18 and TRBJ2-7; TRBD1 agrees at 9 bases. Trimming removed 4 bases from V and 4 bases from J; junction bases left unmatched: 11. This CDR3 contains 16 residues. Per the germline V gene, CDR1 is KGHSH and CDR2 is LQKENI. Looking up the rest from reference TRBV18 and TRBJ2-7 gives the full variable domain: NAGVMQNPRHLVRRRGQEARLRCSPMKGHSHVYWYRQLPEEGLKFMVYLQKENIIDESGMPKERFSAEFPKEGPSILRIQQVVRGDSAAYFCASSHSPTGGIYEQYFGPGTRLTVT.

This chain uses TRBV27 with TRBJ2-7, with D hard to call. CDR1 is MNHEY and CDR2 is SMNVEV in the germline V gene (reference sequence). V was clipped by 5 bases and J by 1 base, with 12 bases between them. CDR3 length: 14 amino acids. CDR3 residues: CASSLHPISYEQYF. The CDR3 nucleotides read TGTGCCAGCAGTCTCCACCCCATATCCTACGAGCAGTACTTC.

The chain employs TRBV30 and TRBJ2-1, with 8 bases identical to TRBD2. The CDR3 has 13 amino acids. V gave up 8 bases and J gave up 4 bases; unmatched junction bases: 7. Germline V gene lookup returns CDR1 GTSNPN and CDR2 SVGIG (reference sequence). In DNA, the CDR3 is TGTGCCGGAACTAGCGGTCTTTACAATGAGCAGTTCTTC. Translated: CAGTSGLYNEQFF.

There are a few counts of this clonotype. The V and J genes are TRBV29-1 and TRBJ2-7; tentatively, D is TRBD2 (6 bases). The CDR3 has 16 amino acids. The ends were cut back, 0 bases at V and 4 bases at J, with 19 bases in the middle. Per the germline V gene, CDR1 is SQVTM and CDR2 is ANQGSEA. As DNA, the CDR3 is TGCAGCGTTGAAGATCCGGAGGGCCCGTTTTCGTACGAGCAGTACTTC. It yields the protein CSVEDPEGPFSYEQYF.

Only one count was recorded for this clonotype. Mismatch with germline at one junction end may stem from a read error. The rearrangement joins TRBV27 to TRBJ2-7; 10 nucleotides line up with TRBD1. The CDR3 contains 15 residues. CDR1 is MNHEY, CDR2 SMNVEV, per germline (reference sequence). In DNA form, the CDR3 reads TGTGCCGGCAGTTTAAGGCGGGACAGGGGCTACGAGCAGTACTTC. Protein sequence: CAGSLRRDRGYEQYF.

In this sample, this clonotype turned up a few times. The genes are TRBV4-2 and TRBJ1-1; D gene ambiguous. Trimming took off 6 bases at V and 1 base at J, with 12 bases between the two ends. Germline lookup yields CDR1 LGHNA and CDR2 YNFKEQ. The CDR3 sequence is 14 residues long. In DNA, the CDR3 is TGTGCCAGCAGGGTGGTCGAGCGGAACACTGAAGCTTTCTTT. It specifies CASRVVERNTEAFF.

The chain uses TRBV3-1 and TRBJ2-3; TRBD1 matches at 7 bases. CDR1 and CDR2 (germline): LGHDT, YNNKEL (reference sequence). This CDR3 is 17 amino acids long. Germline trimming cut 1 base from V and 4 bases from J; bases unmatched to any gene: 11. The CDR3 sequence: CASSQASRGSRADTQYF. The CDR3 DNA is TGTGCCAGCAGCCAAGCTTCCAGGGGGTCAAGGGCAGATACGCAGTATTTT.

The V and J genes are TRBV7-9 and TRBJ2-4; D is undetermined. The DNA matches TRBJ2-7 better at its end, which makes the J call doubtful. The CDR3 loop spans 14 amino acids. CDR1 is SEHNR and CDR2 is FQNEAQ in the germline V gene (reference sequence). The CDR3 coding sequence is TGTGCCAGCAGCCCCTGGCAGGCGATCTACGAGCAGTACTTC. Encoded protein: CASSPWQAIYEQYF.

The V gene is TRBV9, the J gene TRBJ1-4; D remains unclear. The germline V gene has CDR1 SGDLS and CDR2 YYNGEE. V lost 3 bases and J lost 7, with 19 bases in between. CDR3 size: 16 residues. The CDR3 is CASSAQFGVGVEKLFF. CDR3 sequence (DNA): TGTGCCAGCAGCGCCCAATTCGGGGTTGGGGTTGAAAAACTGTTTTTT.

This rearrangement joins TRBV6-5 to TRBJ2-5; D may correspond to TRBD1 or TRBD2 (5 bases each). The CDR3 spans 17 residues. Germline loops: CDR1 MNHEY, CDR2 SVGAGI. V was cut by 0 bases and J by 0 bases, with 14 bases left in between. The CDR3 spells CASSYSMGVTYQETQYF. The CDR3 DNA follows: TGTGCCAGCAGTTACTCGATGGGGGTAACGTACCAAGAGACCCAGTACTTC.

This clonotype was recorded a few times. The genes are TRBV29-1 and TRBJ1-2; no reliable D call. CDR3 length equals 13 residues. Trimming removed 4 bases from V and 9 bases from J, with 18 bases in between. CDR1 is SQVTM, CDR2 ANQGSEA, per germline. The CDR3 nucleotides are TGCAGCGTTGTAGATTTGACGGCTAATCGCTACACCTTC. Translated, it gives CSVVDLTANRYTF.

V and J are TRBV27 and TRBJ1-2; D gene uncertain. The CDR3 sequence is 15 residues long. Trimming took off 0 bases at V and 0 bases at J, with 8 bases between the two ends. CDR1 is MNHEY and CDR2 is SMNVEV in the germline V gene (reference sequence). This chain's CDR3 is CASSLSQAANYGYTF. The CDR3 nucleotides read TGTGCCAGCAGTTTATCGCAGGCAGCTAACTATGGCTACACCTTC.

This clonotype was picked up a small number of times. This chain connects TRBV4-1 to TRBJ2-5, with D tentatively TRBD1 or TRBD2 (5 bases each). Germline V gives CDR1 MGHRA, CDR2 YSYEKL. V dropped 0 bases and J dropped 4 bases, with 9 bases sitting between them. This CDR3 contains 14 residues. In nucleotides, the CDR3 is TGCGCCAGCAGCCAAGAGAATGGGGGAGAGACCCAGTACTTC. Protein: CASSQENGGETQYF.

The rearrangement links TRBV29-1 to TRBJ2-7; no firm D call. With 7 bases removed from V and 1 base from J, the gap between germline ends came to 14 bases. In germline, CDR1 is SQVTM, CDR2 ANQGSEA. CDR3 length equals 13 residues. The CDR3 region is CSAVLRSSYEQYF. CDR3 nucleotides: TGCAGCGCCGTACTCAGGTCGTCCTACGAGCAGTACTTC.